These 27 T cell receptor beta chains were sequenced from one sample in a study of blood T cell repertoires in COVID-19. Measured with immunoSEQ multiplex PCR; TCRdb has only the in-frame clones, and not every one. The sample holds approximately 190,000 clones, nearly 90% seen once. The source material was peripheral blood. The receptors were gathered from a woman aged 40 to 50 who had recovered from COVID-19.

This CDR3 is CASSKGRANEQFF. DNA for the CDR3: TGCGCCAGCAGCAAAGGGAGGGCCAATGAGCAGTTCTTC. The J gene is TRBJ2-1, the V gene TRBV5-1; TRBD2 agrees at 7 bases. The CDR3 contains 13 residues. Germline V gene data show CDR1 as SGHRS and CDR2 as YFSETQ. V shed 4 bases and J 6 bases; nucleotides not matched to a gene: 4.

The V and J genes are TRBV3-1 (or the pseudogene TRBV3-2) and TRBJ2-7, with 13 bases that match TRBD2. CDR1 is LGHDT, CDR2 YNNKEL, per germline (reference sequence). The CDR3 has 21 amino acids. V lost 4 bases to trimming and J lost 7 bases; unmatched junction nucleotides: 25. The CDR3 bases are TGTGCCAGCAGCCCTAAACGGACTAGCGGGAGCCTTTTCGGCTTTGTCGGGGAGCAGTACTTC. Translation: CASSPKRTSGSLFGFVGEQYF.

The sample holds a few counts of this clone. The chain carries TRBV7-9 and TRBJ2-5, with 9 bases fitting TRBD2. V was pared by 5 bases and J by 1 base, with 11 bases of the junction left unmatched. Germline V gene sequence: CDR1 SEHNR, CDR2 FQNEAQ (reference sequence). The CDR3 has 17 residues. The CDR3 sequence is CASSQMRGGPFQETQYF. DNA of the CDR3: TGTGCCAGCAGCCAGATGCGGGGGGGACCATTCCAAGAGACCCAGTACTTC.

V usage is TRBV29-1 and J usage is TRBJ1-5; a weak D match, TRBD1 (5 bases). Germline V gene lookup returns CDR1 SQVTM and CDR2 ANQGSEA. The CDR3 spans 17 residues. The V and J ends lost 4 bases and 2 bases respectively, with 21 bases between them. The DNA for the CDR3 is TGCAGCGTTGCCTCGGGACCCTGGGAGGTGGGCAATCAGCCCCAGCATTTT. Translating gives CSVASGPWEVGNQPQHF.

CDR3 DNA: TGTGCCAGCAGCTTGTCTTTTATGAACACTGAAGCTTTCTTT. The encoded protein is CASSLSFMNTEAFF. The chain recombines TRBV11-3 with TRBJ1-1; the D is unclear. Germline loops: CDR1 SGHNT, CDR2 YENEEA. The V end lost 3 bases, the J end lost 0 bases, and 8 bases lay between the germline ends. This CDR3 is built from 14 residues.

Concerning this clone: Other DNA sequences within the sample encode an identical CDR3. This chain links TRBV27 with TRBJ2-1, with TRBD1 matching over 7 bases. The CDR3 is 15 amino acids. Per the germline V gene, CDR1 is MNHEY and CDR2 is SMNVEV (reference sequence). Trimming removed 5 bases from V and 1 base from J; junction bases left unmatched: 5. The CDR3 is CASSPTGSSYNEQFF. CDR3 DNA: TGTGCCAGCAGTCCGACAGGGTCTTCCTACAATGAGCAGTTCTTC.

This chain uses TRBV9 with TRBJ2-2, with 9 bases aligning to TRBD2. Germline V lookup: CDR1 SGDLS, CDR2 YYNGEE. The CDR3 loop spans 18 amino acids. The V segment lost 4 bases and the J segment 2 bases; nucleotides outside the gene matches: 12. Here the CDR3 reads CASSSQLREGINTGELFF. The CDR3 nucleotides are TGTGCCAGCAGCTCCCAATTGCGGGAGGGGATTAACACCGGGGAGCTGTTTTTT.

This chain links TRBV10-3 with TRBJ2-5; TRBD2 matches 7 bases. Germline assignment: CDR1 ENHRY and CDR2 SYGVKD. The V segment lost 1 base and the J segment 4 bases; nucleotides outside the gene matches: 9. This CDR3 is 16 amino acids long. CDR3 amino acids: CAISEFRGRDRETQYF. The CDR3, as DNA: TGTGCCATCAGTGAGTTTCGGGGGAGGGACCGAGAGACCCAGTACTTC.

V gene TRBV18 combines with J gene TRBJ1-6, with no clear D. The germline V and J ends were trimmed by 1 base and 8 bases, with 9 bases remaining between them. This CDR3 is 14 amino acids long. Germline lookup yields CDR1 KGHSH and CDR2 LQKENI. In nucleotides, the CDR3 is TGTGCCAGCTCACCACGCGGGGAAGATTCACCCCTCCACTTT. Its translation is CASSPRGEDSPLHF.

V usage is TRBV3-1 (or the pseudogene TRBV3-2) and J usage is TRBJ2-1; a possible D gene is TRBD2 (6 bases). CDR3 length: 15 residues. Trimming cost V 5 bases and J 8 bases, with 19 bases left between them. Germline CDR1 is LGHDT and CDR2 is YNNKEL (reference sequence). DNA for the CDR3: TGTGCCAGCAGCGCCCAACTAGCCCCGGGGGATGAGCAGTTCTTC. Its translation: CASSAQLAPGDEQFF.

The chain uses TRBV19 and TRBJ2-2; TRBD2 is a possible D gene (5 bases). The CDR3 extends over 16 amino acids. V dropped 8 bases and J dropped 1 base, with 17 bases sitting between them. The V gene's germline CDR1 is LNHDA and CDR2 SQIVND (reference sequence). CDR3 nucleotide sequence: TGTGCCAGTTCAGCCTTAGCGAGAGAGAACACCGGGGAGCTGTTTTTT. As protein: CASSALARENTGELFF.

In its sample, this clone was seen once. The chain combines TRBV27 with TRBJ1-4, with 7 bases that match TRBD1. Trimming took 2 bases from V and 4 from J; bases not matched to a gene: 16. From germline, CDR1 is MNHEY and CDR2 SMNVEV (reference sequence). This CDR3 comprises 19 residues. The CDR3 here is CASSLRTGTDAKNNEKLFF. CDR3 bases: TGTGCCAGCAGTTTAAGAACCGGGACAGATGCCAAGAATAATGAAAAACTGTTTTTT.

The rearrangement links TRBV2 to TRBJ1-2; D is undetermined. CDR3 size: 15 residues. The V gene lost 2 bases and the J gene lost 4 bases, with 14 bases spanning the gap. The germline CDR1 and CDR2 sequences are SNHLY and FYNNEI. The CDR3 DNA follows: TGTGCCAGCAGTGAATCGTTCACTAGCCCCTATGGCTACACCTTC. Protein: CASSESFTSPYGYTF.

The V call is TRBV29-1, the J call TRBJ1-1; 7 bases match TRBD1. The CDR3 sequence is 13 residues long. After removal of 7 bases from V and 4 bases from J, the junction contained 9 bases not matched to a gene. Germline CDR1 SQVTM, CDR2 ANQGSEA. The CDR3 is CSGRGLVLTEAFF. The CDR3 nucleotides read TGCAGCGGAAGGGGGCTGGTTCTCACTGAAGCTTTCTTT. Based on the CDR3 plus reference TRBV29-1 and TRBJ1-1, the full variable domain is SAVISQKPSRDICQRGTSLTIQCQVDSQVTMMFWYRQQPGQSLTLIATANQGSEATYESGFVIDKFPISRPNLTFSTLTVSNMSPEDSSIYLCSGRGLVLTEAFFGQGTRLTVV.

This sequence joins TRBV16 and TRBJ1-1; D is undetermined. The V end lost 4 bases, the J end lost 1 base, and 10 bases lay between the germline ends. The germline V gene has CDR1 KGHSY and CDR2 FQNENV. This CDR3 has 14 residues. In DNA, the CDR3 is TGTGCCAGCAGCCCTACCCCAAAGAACACTGAAGCTTTCTTT. Its protein is CASSPTPKNTEAFF.

This clone came up a few times. The rearrangement joins TRBV19 to TRBJ1-5, with no clear D. The CDR3 has 14 residues. Trimming pared 5 bases from V and 3 bases from J, leaving 11 bases between. Germline V gene sequence: CDR1 LNHDA, CDR2 SQIVND (reference sequence). The CDR3 DNA reads as TGTGCCAGTAGTCCCTCTTCTACCAATCAGCCCCAGCATTTT. Protein sequence: CASSPSSTNQPQHF.

This clone is a singleton in its sample. This chain uses TRBV7-2 with TRBJ2-1; possibly TRBD2 for D (6 bases). CDR1 is SGHTA, CDR2 FQGNSA, per germline. V was cut by 4 bases and J by 7 bases, with 11 bases left in between. The CDR3 runs to 13 residues. The CDR3 nucleotides read TGTGCCAGCAGCTCCCCACTAGCAAATGAGCAGTTCTTC. Translated, it gives CASSSPLANEQFF.

The gene calls are TRBV5-1 and TRBJ2-3; no clear D. CDR1 and CDR2 (germline): SGHRS, YFSETQ. The length of the CDR3 is 13 residues. Trimming took 4 bases from V and 6 from J, leaving 12 bases between them. CDR3 coding DNA: TGCGCCAGCAGCCCCTCCAACGGGGATACGCAGTATTTT. Its protein product is CASSPSNGDTQYF.

This chain links TRBV24-1 with TRBJ2-2; a possible D gene is TRBD1 (5 bases). CDR1 and CDR2 (germline): KGHDR, SFDVKD. V lost 4 bases and J lost 2, with 13 bases in between. CDR3 size: 16 residues. The DNA of the CDR3 is TGTGCCACCAGTGACAGACAGTCCTTCAACACCGGGGAGCTGTTTTTT. It codes for CATSDRQSFNTGELFF.

This chain connects TRBV19 to TRBJ1-5; 7 bases fit TRBD1. The CDR3 runs to 14 residues. CDR1 is LNHDA and CDR2 is SQIVND in the germline V gene (reference sequence). After removal of 6 bases from V and 4 bases from J, the junction contained 6 bases not matched to a gene. The CDR3 protein is CASSRQGVNQPQHF. The DNA for the CDR3 is TGTGCCAGTAGCCGACAGGGTGTGAATCAGCCCCAGCATTTT.

The chain links TRBV14 to TRBJ2-3; a possible D gene is TRBD2 (6 bases). V dropped 3 bases and J dropped 1 base, with 8 bases sitting between them. The germline CDR1 and CDR2 sequences are SGHDN and FVKESK. The CDR3 is made up of 14 amino acids. The DNA of the CDR3 is TGTGCCAGCAGCCAGTCTAGCGGCACAGATACGCAGTATTTT. As protein: CASSQSSGTDTQYF.

The chain employs TRBV13 and TRBJ2-7; possible D gene TRBD1, 6 bases. V lost 7 bases and J 4 bases, leaving 20 bases between the germline ends. Germline assignment: CDR1 PRHDT and CDR2 FYEKMQ (reference sequence). This CDR3 contains 15 residues. DNA for the CDR3: TGTGCCAGCACCCAGGGGCGACGCTCCTTTTACGAGCAGTACTTC. As protein: CASTQGRRSFYEQYF.

V usage is TRBV2 and J usage is TRBJ1-3, with 8 bases aligning to TRBD1. This CDR3 region has 14 residues. V dropped 2 bases and J dropped 4; count of bases not matched to a gene: 1. The germline V gene encodes CDR1 SNHLY and CDR2 FYNNEI. The CDR3 is CASSESGGGNTIYF. The CDR3 bases are TGTGCCAGCAGTGAATCAGGGGGCGGAAACACCATATATTTT.

This clone was seen a few times. The chain is built from TRBV12-3 or TRBV12-4 and TRBJ1-5, with no clear D. Between the trimmed V and J ends, which lost 3 bases and 0 bases, there was a span of 3 bases. The CDR3 spans 13 residues. The CDR3 protein is CASSFRSNQPQHF. The DNA of the CDR3 is TGTGCCAGCAGTTTCCGTAGCAATCAGCCCCAGCATTTT.

The chain uses TRBV4-1 and TRBJ2-1; 7 positions agree with TRBD2. This CDR3 spans 14 amino acids. V dropped 7 bases and J dropped 0; count of bases not matched to a gene: 3. The germline gives CDR1 MGHRA, CDR2 YSYEKL. The CDR3 DNA sequence: TGCGCCAGCAATGGCGGGAGCTCCTACAATGAGCAGTTCTTC. This gives the protein CASNGGSSYNEQFF.

The chain has TRBV30 and TRBJ2-1; 7 nucleotides match TRBD1. The V gene's germline CDR1 is GTSNPN and CDR2 SVGIG (reference sequence). This CDR3 spans 13 amino acids. The ends lost 2 bases at V and 4 bases at J; junction bases unmatched: 2. CDR3 residues: CAWSRDRYNEQFF. The CDR3 DNA sequence: TGTGCCTGGAGTCGGGACAGATACAATGAGCAGTTCTTC.

V and J are TRBV7-2 and TRBJ1-4; TRBD1 matches at 8 bases. The CDR3 runs to 15 residues. Trimming cost V 5 bases and J 6 bases; bases outside gene matches: 8. Germline assignment: CDR1 SGHTA and CDR2 FQGNSA. CDR3 protein: CASSPRTGYYEKLFF. Here the CDR3 DNA reads TGTGCCAGCAGCCCGCGGACAGGGTATTATGAAAAACTGTTTTTT.